This T cell receptor (beta chain) was recovered during a study of cytomegalovirus exposure and HLA in healthy donors. Study-wide context: Genetic ancestry analysis placed around four fifths of the roughly 400 donors that were genotyped in the Caucasian-associated cluster. Findings and limits, study-wide: Apart from CMV serostatus, no immune exposure information was available. In a later analysis, the majority of CMV-associated beta chains seemingly showed HLA restriction.

The length of the CDR3 is 11 residues. V lost 4 bases and J lost 1, with 3 bases in between. The V gene's germline CDR1 is DFQATT and CDR2 SNEGSKA (reference sequence). 13 Jbeta primers and 60 Vbeta primers were used for the PCR. The protocol was immunoSEQ multiplex PCR, while the TCRdb copy is restricted to in-frame clones and leaves out a portion. There are 85,000 to 100,000 clones in the sample; more than 60% occur only once, and about 8% lies in the top ten. As regards this clone: Antigen unknown.

The TCR sequence derives from a human donor in good health. This sequence joins TRBV20-1 and TRBJ2-3; D is unclear. The source material was PBMCs. The CDR3 coding sequence is TGCAGTGCTATAGGCACAGATACGCAGTATTTT. This codes for CSAIGTDTQYF.